The TCR beta chain described here comes from a study of T cell repertoires in cytomegalovirus infection. Study context: CMV epitopes that were recently identified and HLA-C-restricted were used alongside well-studied HLA-B-restricted ones. From public TCR beta signatures came an indication of both CMV infection and matching HLA type. Regarding the study as a whole: Predominance within the ex vivo response was attributable to HLA-C-restricted CMV-specific TCR beta clonotypes. Public TCR beta family frequency separated CMV-and-HLA carriers, including in an independent cohort.

TCRdb re-analysed the reads in MiXCR, keeping a single row per CDR3 protein. Counted here are some 940,000 distinct CDR3 sequences, around 29% occurring once; the ten biggest clones make up over 11%. This clonotype has just a few counts. Antigen specificity is unknown. V lost 0 bases, J lost 7 bases, and 19 bases lay in between. Germline CDR1 is DFQATT and CDR2 is SNEGSKA (reference sequence). CDR3 length equals 17 residues. This specimen consisted of cultured CD8+ T cells from PBMCs, obtained from culture after CMV antigen stimulation. The chain employs TRBV20-1 and TRBJ1-6; D may be TRBD1 (6 bases). This clonotype was sampled from a human donor in good health (CMV status not recorded). Some clones in this sample may be carry-over from other donors' samples. The CDR3, as DNA: TGCAGTGCTAGAGATCAGGGTGTTGGGGGCGGAAATTCACCCCTCCACTTT. It is translated as CSARDQGVGGGNSPLHF.